This T cell receptor beta chain was recorded in a study of CD8+ T cells in alopecia areata. Overall study results and limits: Numerous expanded lesional clones remained in scalp and blood during tofacitinib. It was less clear whether patients shared TCRs than it was in mice, possibly because of HLA.

Comments on this clone: As yet, its antigen is unknown.

It was cDNA, reverse transcribed from extracted RNA, that served as the sequencing template. Method: immunoSEQ multiplex PCR; TCRdb's copy keeps in-frame clones and lacks some. The data contain 150,000 to 250,000 clones, roughly 64% of them seen just once; the ten biggest clones take up under 7%. Treatment: oral pan-JAK inhibitor, 5-10 mg twice daily. The clonotype comes from a human donor with alopecia areata. The sample here was CD4+ T cells sorted from blood, taken at week 24, from a patient treated with tofacitinib.

CDR3 amino acids: CASSLFAGQPQHF. CDR3 sequence (DNA): TGTGCCAGTAGCCTATTTGCGGGCCAGCCCCAGCATTTT. This sequence joins TRBV19 and TRBJ1-5; D not certain. The V end lost 6 bases, the J end lost 7 bases, and 13 bases lay between the germline ends. The CDR3 covers 13 residues. The V gene's germline CDR1 is LNHDA and CDR2 SQIVND (reference sequence).